This paragraph covers one T cell receptor beta chain sequence. The data are from a study of T cell changes during pregnancy in multiple sclerosis. Germline assignment: CDR1 MNHNY and CDR2 SVGAGI (reference sequence). Trimming took off 0 bases at V and 1 base at J, with 7 bases between the two ends. The CDR3 loop spans 15 amino acids. Assay: immunoSEQ multiplex PCR; the TCRdb copy retains only in-frame clones and omits some. The table includes roughly 53,000 clones, 85% to 95% detected once. This specimen was CD4+ T cells from peripheral blood mononuclear cells, taken in the second trimester of pregnancy. The V gene is TRBV6-6, the J gene TRBJ1-5, with D tentatively TRBD1 (5 bases). This TCR came from a female donor in good health, enrolled as a control in a pregnancy study. The CDR3 nucleotides read TGTGCCAGCAGTTACTCGCGGGACAGCAATCAGCCCCAGCATTTT. It translates to CASSYSRDSNQPQHF.